This T cell receptor (beta chain) was captured in a study of a mutant IDH1 vaccine in newly diagnosed glioma. The time point is: baseline, week 1 (first vaccination visit). Treatment: pre-vaccination baseline after standard-of-care therapy. Libraries were prepared by immunoSEQ multiplex PCR; TCRdb keeps only in-frame clonotypes and omits some of them. The data contain about 38,000 clones, 60% to 80% of them singletons. The CDR3 sequence is 14 residues long. V gave up 4 bases and J gave up 8 bases; unmatched junction bases: 11. Germline CDR1 and CDR2: SGHNT and YYREEE (reference sequence). This clone was seen a handful of times.

V gene TRBV5-4 combines with J gene TRBJ1-2, with 7 bases fitting TRBD1. This receptor was taken from a man aged 35 to 55 with glioma. Some clones in this sample may be carry-over from other donors' samples. Here the sequenced sample was PBMCs, taken from a glioma patient treated with radiotherapy, temozolomide or both. The CDR3, as DNA: TGTGCCAGCAGCCGAACACAGGGGAAGGTCGGCTACACCTTC. Amino acids: CASSRTQGKVGYTF.